One sample yielded the 19 T cell receptor beta chains listed below, sequenced in a study of blood T cell repertoires in COVID-19. Some clones are missing from TCRdb's copy, which holds only in-frame ones; the method was immunoSEQ multiplex PCR. The repertoire holds roughly 30,000 clones, with roughly 90% as singletons. The specimen was peripheral blood. The receptors stem from a human donor in a cohort sampled during active COVID-19.

V gene TRBV9 combines with J gene TRBJ2-1, with TRBD2 identical over 7 bases. Germline CDR1 reads SGDLS; CDR2 reads YYNGEE. There are 15 residues in the CDR3. Losses at the gene ends were 2 bases for V and 3 bases for J; bases not matched to a gene: 5. The CDR3, as DNA: TGTGCCAGCAGCGTCCTCGGGACTAACTACAATGAGCAGTTCTTC. Translating gives CASSVLGTNYNEQFF.

This rearrangement joins TRBV5-5 to TRBJ2-1; D may be TRBD2 (5 bases). The CDR3 runs 13 residues. Germline lookup yields CDR1 SGHKS and CDR2 YYEKEE (reference sequence). V lost 1 base and J 4 bases, leaving 6 bases between the germline ends. The CDR3 region is CASSLTGYNEQFF. The CDR3 DNA is TGTGCCAGCAGCTTGACGGGGTACAATGAGCAGTTCTTC.

This rearrangement joins TRBV7-9 to TRBJ1-2, with D possibly matching TRBD1 (5 bases). V was shortened by 5 bases and J by 2 bases, with 15 bases between the two germline ends. The CDR3 sequence is 15 residues long. Per the germline V gene, CDR1 is SEHNR and CDR2 is FQNEAQ (reference sequence). In DNA form, the CDR3 reads TGTGCCAGCAGCCGGCCGGGGGTGGAGAACTATGGCTACACCTTC. Its protein product is CASSRPGVENYGYTF.

The genes are TRBV18 and TRBJ2-5, with TRBD2 identical over 9 bases. The germline V gene has CDR1 KGHSH and CDR2 LQKENI. With 1 base clipped from V and 2 bases from J, the junction kept 5 bases outside the gene matches. CDR3 size: 16 residues. The CDR3: CASSPQSGGTQETQYF. The CDR3 DNA sequence: TGTGCCAGCTCACCACAGAGCGGGGGGACGCAAGAGACCCAGTACTTC.

The CDR3 nucleotides are TGTGCCAGCAGTTTCCCCGGGGACTATGGCTACACCTTC. Translation: CASSFPGDYGYTF. The chain uses TRBV12-3 or TRBV12-4 and TRBJ1-2; D is uncertain. There are 13 residues in the CDR3. Trimming left V 3 bases short and J 3 bases short, with 8 bases between.

This clone appeared once. The rearrangement uses TRBV18 and TRBJ1-2, with TRBD1 matching 7 bases. The CDR3 runs 14 residues. Germline V gene sequence: CDR1 KGHSH, CDR2 LQKENI. Trimming took 4 bases from V and 8 from J; bases not matched to a gene: 10. CDR3 amino acids: CASSHRGGDGGYTF. CDR3 sequence (DNA): TGTGCCAGCTCACACAGGGGTGGAGACGGGGGCTACACCTTC.

This clone was recorded a few times. The rearrangement joins TRBV27 to TRBJ1-2; the D gene is possibly TRBD1 (5 bases). This CDR3 comprises 13 residues. Germline values: CDR1 MNHEY, CDR2 SMNVEV (reference sequence). Trimming took 3 bases from V and 6 from J, leaving 11 bases between them. The CDR3 coding sequence is TGTGCCAGCAGTTTGGGCAGGGTGGATGGCTACACCTTC. Its translation: CASSLGRVDGYTF.

Here the CDR3 reads CATSDARGGVDTQYF. CDR3 sequence (DNA): TGTGCCACCAGTGACGCGCGGGGGGGTGTAGATACGCAGTATTTT. The chain combines TRBV24-1 with TRBJ2-3; 9 bases are a match to TRBD2. Germline V gene sequence: CDR1 KGHDR, CDR2 SFDVKD. CDR3 length: 15 amino acids. After removal of 4 bases from V and 5 bases from J, the junction contained 6 bases not matched to a gene.

This clone was detected once. This sequence joins TRBV9 and TRBJ2-7; D not certain. Trimming pared 0 bases from V and 4 bases from J, leaving 11 bases between. This CDR3 contains 14 residues. Germline loops: CDR1 SGDLS, CDR2 YYNGEE. CDR3 loop: CASSVADNHYEQYF. The CDR3, as DNA: TGTGCCAGCAGCGTAGCAGATAACCATTACGAGCAGTACTTC.

The genes are TRBV29-1 and TRBJ1-2, with unresolved D. The CDR3 is 10 residues long. Trimming took off 2 bases at V and 6 bases at J, with 4 bases between the two ends. Germline V gene lookup returns CDR1 SQVTM and CDR2 ANQGSEA. Here the CDR3 reads CSVETDGYTF. The CDR3, as DNA: TGCAGCGTTGAAACGGATGGCTACACCTTC.

The V and J genes are TRBV3-1 (or the pseudogene TRBV3-2) and TRBJ2-7; 7 nucleotides match TRBD1. Losses at the gene ends were 0 bases for V and 3 bases for J; bases not matched to a gene: 5. Germline CDR1 reads LGHDT; CDR2 reads YNNKEL (reference sequence). The length of the CDR3 is 15 residues. The CDR3 DNA sequence: TGTGCCAGCAGCCAAGAGACAGGACAGGACTACGAGCAGTACTTC. This encodes CASSQETGQDYEQYF.

The chain links TRBV5-4 to TRBJ2-1, with 7 bases lining up with TRBD2. This CDR3 spans 12 amino acids. Per germline, CDR1 SGHNT and CDR2 YYREEE (reference sequence). After removal of 4 bases from V and 9 bases from J, the junction contained 4 bases not matched to a gene. This CDR3 is CASSQGGGEQFF. The CDR3 nucleotides are TGTGCCAGCAGCCAAGGCGGGGGTGAGCAGTTCTTC.

The V and J genes are TRBV6-1 and TRBJ2-7; weak D call: TRBD1 (6 bases). The CDR3 covers 14 residues. V lost 3 bases and J lost 1, with 10 bases in between. Germline CDR1 MNHNS, CDR2 SASEGT. The CDR3 region is CASSDRDTSYEQYF. In nucleotides, the CDR3 is TGTGCCAGCAGTGACCGGGACACATCCTACGAGCAGTACTTC.

This chain uses TRBV9 with TRBJ1-4; the D gene is possibly TRBD1 (5 bases). The germline V gene encodes CDR1 SGDLS and CDR2 YYNGEE. Trimming shortened V by 1 base and J by 0 bases, and 13 bases separated the two germline ends. The CDR3 contains 17 residues. Here the CDR3 DNA reads TGTGCCAGCAGCGTAAATGTCGGGGGGACAACTAATGAAAAACTGTTTTTT. As protein: CASSVNVGGTTNEKLFF.

The V gene is TRBV3-1 (or the pseudogene TRBV3-2), the J gene TRBJ2-7; tentatively, D is TRBD2 (6 bases). CDR3 size: 18 residues. Germline V lookup: CDR1 LGHDT, CDR2 YNNKEL (reference sequence). Trimming left V 0 bases short and J 2 bases short, with 20 bases between. CDR3: CASSQDRRSGARTYEQYF. Here the CDR3 DNA reads TGTGCCAGCAGCCAAGATAGGCGTTCGGGAGCTAGAACCTACGAGCAGTACTTC.

The chain couples TRBV27 to TRBJ2-1; D gene ambiguous. Trimming pared 0 bases from V and 8 bases from J, leaving 5 bases between. CDR1 and CDR2 from the germline V gene are MNHEY and SMNVEV (reference sequence). The CDR3 has 12 amino acids. The CDR3, as DNA: TGTGCCAGCAGTTTATCATTCGATGAGCAGTTCTTC. Its protein is CASSLSFDEQFF.

This chain connects TRBV3-1 (or the pseudogene TRBV3-2) to TRBJ2-5; 9 bases map to TRBD2. The CDR3 consists of 18 residues. Looked up from germline, CDR1 is LGHDT and CDR2 is YNNKEL (reference sequence). Germline trimming cut 4 bases from V and 5 bases from J; bases unmatched to any gene: 17. CDR3 in amino acids: CASSRGVAGVGSYETQYF. The CDR3 DNA is TGTGCCAGCAGCCGAGGAGTAGCGGGGGTCGGGTCGTATGAGACCCAGTACTTC.

This sequence joins TRBV3-1 (or the pseudogene TRBV3-2) and TRBJ2-3; 8 bases map to TRBD2. CDR3 length: 16 residues. CDR1 LGHDT and CDR2 YNNKEL come from the germline V gene (reference sequence). The ends lost 0 bases at V and 2 bases at J; junction bases unmatched: 4. Written as DNA, the CDR3 is TGTGCCAGCAGCCAAGAAATCGGGGGGGTCACAGATACGCAGTATTTT. The encoded protein is CASSQEIGGVTDTQYF.

The chain employs TRBV5-1 and TRBJ2-7, with unresolved D. Germline-derived CDR1 and CDR2 are SGHRS and YFSETQ. The CDR3 extends over 15 amino acids. V lost 0 bases and J lost 0, with 10 bases in between. CDR3 residues: CASSLGGPSSYEQYF. The DNA of the CDR3 is TGCGCCAGCAGCTTGGGAGGCCCGAGCTCCTACGAGCAGTACTTC.